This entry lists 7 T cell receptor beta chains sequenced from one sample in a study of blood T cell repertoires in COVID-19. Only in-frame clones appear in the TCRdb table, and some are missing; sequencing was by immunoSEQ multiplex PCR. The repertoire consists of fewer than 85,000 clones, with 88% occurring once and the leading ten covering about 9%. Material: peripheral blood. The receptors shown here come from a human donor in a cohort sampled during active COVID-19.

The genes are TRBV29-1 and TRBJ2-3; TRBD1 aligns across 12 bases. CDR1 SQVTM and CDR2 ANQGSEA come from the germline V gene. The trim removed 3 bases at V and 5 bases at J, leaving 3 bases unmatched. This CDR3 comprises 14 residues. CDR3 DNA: TGCAGCGTTGAGGGACAGGGGGCCAAAGATACGCAGTATTTT. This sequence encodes CSVEGQGAKDTQYF.

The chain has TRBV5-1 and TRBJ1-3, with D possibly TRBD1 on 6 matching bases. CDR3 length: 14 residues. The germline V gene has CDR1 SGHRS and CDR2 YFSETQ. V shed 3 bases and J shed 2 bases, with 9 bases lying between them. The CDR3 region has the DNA TGCGCCAGCAGCTCACAGGGAGCTGGAAACACCATATATTTT. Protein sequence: CASSSQGAGNTIYF.

The CDR3 coding sequence is TGTGCCAGTAGTTACAGAGATCAGCCCCAGCATTTT. Protein sequence: CASSYRDQPQHF. The chain is built from TRBV19 and TRBJ1-5, with no clear D. The CDR3 is 12 amino acids. The germline CDR1 and CDR2 sequences are LNHDA and SQIVND (reference sequence). Trimming pared 5 bases from V and 5 bases from J, leaving 7 bases between.

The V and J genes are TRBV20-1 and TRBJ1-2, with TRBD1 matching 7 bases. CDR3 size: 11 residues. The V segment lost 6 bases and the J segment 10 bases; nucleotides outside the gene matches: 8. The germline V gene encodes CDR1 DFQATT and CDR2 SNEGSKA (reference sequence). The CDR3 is CSAPRGSLYTF. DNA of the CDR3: TGCAGTGCCCCCAGGGGGTCTCTCTACACCTTC.

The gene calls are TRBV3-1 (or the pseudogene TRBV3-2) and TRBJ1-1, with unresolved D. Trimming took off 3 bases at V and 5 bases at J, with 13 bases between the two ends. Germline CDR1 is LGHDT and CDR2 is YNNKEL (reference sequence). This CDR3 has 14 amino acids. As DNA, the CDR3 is TGTGCCAGCAGCCAGGTCCCCGACGGGACTGAAGCTTTCTTT. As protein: CASSQVPDGTEAFF.

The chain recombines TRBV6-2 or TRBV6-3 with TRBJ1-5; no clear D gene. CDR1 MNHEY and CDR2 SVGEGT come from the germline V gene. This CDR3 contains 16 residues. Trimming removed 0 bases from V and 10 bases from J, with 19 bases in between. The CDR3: CASSYSSRGGPVPQHF. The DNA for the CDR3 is TGTGCCAGCAGTTACTCTTCTCGGGGAGGTCCTGTCCCCCAGCATTTT.

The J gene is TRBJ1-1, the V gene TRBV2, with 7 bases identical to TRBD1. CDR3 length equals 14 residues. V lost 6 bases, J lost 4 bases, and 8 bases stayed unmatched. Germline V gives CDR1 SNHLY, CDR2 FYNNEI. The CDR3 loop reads CASRAGTASTEAFF. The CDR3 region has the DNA TGTGCCAGCAGAGCCGGGACAGCGAGCACTGAAGCTTTCTTT.